The 12 T cell receptor beta chains in this list originate from one sample, sequenced in a study of beta chain features in type 1 diabetes. The investigators reverse transcribed all of the isolated RNA, so they sequenced expressed TCRB transcripts. Sequenced by immunoSEQ multiplex PCR; TCRdb stores in-frame clones only, minus some. The table shows over 600,000 clones, with around 11% occurring only once. Their antigens are not known. Study-wide findings and caveats: There was a moderate but significant shortening of TCRB CDR3s in all four CD4+ subsets of Type 1 diabetes patients.

Sequenced: naive CD4+ T cells from blood. Receptors were obtained from a man in his thirties or forties with type 1 diabetes.

This clone was counted a few times. This rearrangement joins TRBV28 to TRBJ2-7; 7 bases agree with TRBD1. The trim removed 8 bases at V and 4 bases at J, leaving 5 bases unmatched. The CDR3 spans 12 residues. From germline, CDR1 is MDHEN and CDR2 SYDVKM. CDR3 DNA sequence: TGTGCCAGCCGGGGACAGACTTACGAGCAGTACTTC. Protein sequence: CASRGQTYEQYF. Filled out from reference TRBV28 and TRBJ2-7, the complete variable domain reads DVKVTQSSRYLVKRTGEKVFLECVQDMDHENMFWYRQDPGLGLRLIYFSYDVKMKEKGDIPEGYSVSREKKERFSLILESASTNQTSMYLCASRGQTYEQYFGPGTRLTVT.

V and J are TRBV7-9 and TRBJ2-7; tentatively, D is TRBD2 (5 bases). Trimming took off 5 bases at V and 4 bases at J, with 9 bases between the two ends. There are 12 residues in the CDR3. Germline V CDR1 and CDR2: SEHNR, FQNEAQ (reference sequence). The CDR3: CASSQSGYEQYF. DNA of the CDR3: TGTGCCAGCAGCCAGTCGGGGTACGAGCAGTACTTC.

This clone was observed a handful of times. V usage is TRBV7-9 and J usage is TRBJ2-3, with 13 nucleotides matching TRBD2. Germline V gene data show CDR1 as SEHNR and CDR2 as FQNEAQ (reference sequence). J gave up 2 bases and V 2 bases, and 4 bases lay outside the gene matches. This CDR3 contains 17 residues. CDR3 in amino acids: CASSLRTSGGATDTQYF. The CDR3 DNA sequence: TGTGCCAGCAGCTTAAGAACTAGCGGGGGGGCCACAGATACGCAGTATTTT.

This clone has a handful of counts. The V gene is TRBV11-1, the J gene TRBJ2-7; D possibly matches TRBD1 or TRBD2 (5 bases each). Germline V gene lookup returns CDR1 SGHAT and CDR2 FQDESV (reference sequence). V lost 4 bases and J 1 base, leaving 17 bases between the germline ends. The CDR3 is made up of 16 amino acids. The CDR3 DNA sequence: TGTGCCAGCAGCTCACCCCCGGGACGGAGGTCCTACGAGCAGTACTTC. Protein: CASSSPPGRRSYEQYF.

The rearrangement joins TRBV7-2 to TRBJ1-3; 9 bases are a match to TRBD1. CDR3 length: 14 residues. Losses at the gene ends were 5 bases for V and 4 bases for J; bases not matched to a gene: 3. Per the germline V gene, CDR1 is SGHTA and CDR2 is FQGNSA. The CDR3 loop is CASSPGTGGNTIYF. The CDR3 region has the DNA TGTGCCAGCAGCCCGGGGACAGGGGGAAACACCATATATTTT.

The CDR3 coding sequence is TGCGCCAGCAGCCAAGATGTCGGCGGGACCCAGCATTTT. The encoded protein is CASSQDVGGTQHF. This chain uses TRBV4-3 with TRBJ1-5; no clear D gene. The germline V gene encodes CDR1 LGHNA and CDR2 YSLEER. The germline V and J ends were trimmed by 0 bases and 11 bases, with 11 bases remaining between them. The CDR3 length is 13 residues.

This clone was observed a few times. V is TRBV9 and J is TRBJ1-2; the match to TRBD1 covers 7 bases. This CDR3 has 15 residues. Per germline, CDR1 SGDLS and CDR2 YYNGEE. The ends lost 6 bases at V and 4 bases at J; junction bases unmatched: 12. CDR3 nucleotide sequence: TGTGCCAGCACCGAATTACAGGGGACGATCTATGGCTACACCTTC. Translated: CASTELQGTIYGYTF.

V usage is TRBV5-1 and J usage is TRBJ2-7; maybe TRBD1 (5 bases). Germline V lookup: CDR1 SGHRS, CDR2 YFSETQ. Between the trimmed V and J ends, which lost 2 bases and 0 bases, there was a span of 9 bases. The CDR3 runs 14 residues. In nucleotides, the CDR3 is TGCGCCAGCAGCTTACAGGCAAGCTCCTACGAGCAGTACTTC. Translation: CASSLQASSYEQYF. Full variable domain (rest looked up from reference TRBV5-1 and TRBJ2-7): KAGVTQTPRYLIKTRGQQVTLSCSPISGHRSVSWYQQTPGQGLQFLFEYFSETQRNKGNFPGRFSGRQFSNSRSEMNVSTLELGDSALYLCASSLQASSYEQYFGPGTRLTVT.

The chain carries TRBV6-5 and TRBJ2-2; tentatively, D is TRBD1 (6 bases). Trimming cost V 6 bases and J 5 bases, with 10 bases left between them. The V gene's germline CDR1 is MNHEY and CDR2 SVGAGI. This CDR3 spans 13 amino acids. The CDR3 coding sequence is TGTGCCAGCAGGGGACAAAAAACCGGGGAGCTGTTTTTT. Protein sequence: CASRGQKTGELFF.

This chain links TRBV7-9 with TRBJ2-5; TRBD1 matches at 9 bases. Germline V gene lookup returns CDR1 SEHNR and CDR2 FQNEAQ (reference sequence). Trimming cost V 5 bases and J 4 bases; bases outside gene matches: 14. This CDR3 has 17 residues. The CDR3 is CASSPLPGQGNAETQYF. CDR3 bases: TGTGCCAGCAGCCCATTACCGGGACAGGGTAATGCAGAGACCCAGTACTTC.

This clone has only a few counts. The chain has TRBV7-2 and TRBJ2-7, with 8 bases that match TRBD2. This CDR3 has 18 residues. Germline CDR1 reads SGHTA; CDR2 reads FQGNSA. J gave up 0 bases and V 5 bases, and 15 bases lay outside the gene matches. The CDR3 bases are TGTGCCAGCAGCGGCAGTCCGGCGGGGGGCGCCCGCTCCTACGAGCAGTACTTC. Protein sequence: CASSGSPAGGARSYEQYF.

A few counts support this clone. This chain joins TRBV25-1 and TRBJ2-1; D might be TRBD2 (7 bases). The germline V and J ends were trimmed by 5 bases and 2 bases, with 19 bases remaining between them. Germline lookup yields CDR1 MGHDK and CDR2 SYGVNS. The CDR3 extends over 17 amino acids. This CDR3 reads CASSPKRGAGTYNEQFF. The CDR3 bases are TGTGCCAGCAGTCCAAAACGGGGGGCTGGGACCTACAATGAGCAGTTCTTC.